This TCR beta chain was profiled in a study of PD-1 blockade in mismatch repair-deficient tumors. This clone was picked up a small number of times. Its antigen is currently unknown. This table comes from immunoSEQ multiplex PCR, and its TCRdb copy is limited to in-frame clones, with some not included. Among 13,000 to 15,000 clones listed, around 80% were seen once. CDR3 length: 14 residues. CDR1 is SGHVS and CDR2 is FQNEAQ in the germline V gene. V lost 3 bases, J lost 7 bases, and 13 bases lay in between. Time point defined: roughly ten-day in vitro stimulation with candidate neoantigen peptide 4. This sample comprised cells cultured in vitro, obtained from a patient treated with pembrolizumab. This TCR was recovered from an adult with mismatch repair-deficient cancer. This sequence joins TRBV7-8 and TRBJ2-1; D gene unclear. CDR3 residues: CASSLAPLGNEQFF. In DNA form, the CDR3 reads TGTGCCAGCAGCTTGGCTCCTCTAGGGAATGAGCAGTTCTTC.